The source of this T cell receptor beta chain is a study of blood T cells in healthy people across ages. Through a sample-barcoded 5' primer and a J-beta primer mix, a second PCR was run for roughly 7 to 12 cycles. TCRdb re-analysed the 5' RACE reads in MiXCR, keeping a single row per CDR3 protein. The sample lists hundreds of thousands of distinct CDR3 sequences, about 26% occurring once. V was clipped by 6 bases and J by 5 bases; unmatched bases: 4. There are 14 residues in the CDR3. Researchers report isolating at least 6.5 million PBMCs per sample. The sample also formed part of further work on T cells of mothers and their children. From that second work: Slightly higher, non-significant overlap characterized related mother-child pairs relative to unrelated pairs.

Source material: blood. The TCR was taken from a boy between 10 and 17 years old in good health. The rearrangement uses TRBV12-3 or TRBV12-4 and TRBJ2-2; 9 nucleotides match TRBD2. DNA for the CDR3: TGTGCCAGCAGGGTAGCGGGGGTGACCGGGGAGCTGTTTTTT. It specifies CASRVAGVTGELFF.